The 17 T cell receptor beta chains below all came from one sample that was sequenced in a study of cytomegalovirus exposure and HLA in healthy donors. Both 60 Vbeta primers and 13 Jbeta primers went into the PCR. Profiled with immunoSEQ multiplex PCR; TCRdb holds only in-frame clones, not every one. Seen here are 150,000 to 200,000 clones, roughly 80% observed once, and the top ten hold approximately 6%. The sequencing input was PBMCs. These receptors came from a woman in her twenties or thirties in good health and CMV-seropositive.

The chain joins TRBV4-2 to TRBJ1-1; no clear D gene. The CDR3 sequence is 17 residues long. CDR1 LGHNA and CDR2 YNFKEQ come from the germline V gene. The V end was cut by 1 base, the J end by 2 bases, with 17 bases between. CDR3 sequence reads: CASSQVGSGQRNTEAFF. Here the CDR3 DNA reads TGTGCCAGCAGCCAAGTCGGAAGCGGTCAGAGAAACACTGAAGCTTTCTTT.

The rearrangement links TRBV20-1 to TRBJ2-1; D ambiguous. The CDR3 has 10 residues. Trimming took off 6 bases at V and 6 bases at J, with 6 bases between the two ends. CDR1 DFQATT and CDR2 SNEGSKA come from the germline V gene (reference sequence). CDR3 in DNA: TGCAGTGCCCTAAGCAATGAGCAGTTCTTC. Its protein product is CSALSNEQFF.

The rearrangement links TRBV5-6 to TRBJ2-5; maybe TRBD2 (5 bases). From germline, CDR1 is SGHDT and CDR2 YYEEEE. The CDR3 length is 15 residues. The V gene lost 0 bases and the J gene lost 5 bases, with 14 bases spanning the gap. The CDR3 loop is CASSLVAGVGETQYF. CDR3 in DNA: TGTGCCAGCAGCTTGGTGGCGGGTGTAGGTGAGACCCAGTACTTC.

The chain couples TRBV29-1 to TRBJ2-1; 8 nucleotides match TRBD2. The junction had 4 bases not matched to a gene; V was cut back by 8 bases and J by 7 bases. Germline loops: CDR1 SQVTM, CDR2 ANQGSEA. The CDR3 consists of 11 residues. CDR3 residues: CSPGGGNEQFF. CDR3 nucleotide sequence: TGCAGCCCGGGAGGGGGTAATGAGCAGTTCTTC.

The count of this clone is one. This chain's CDR3 is CASSDREMAVVSYNEQFF. For the CDR3, the DNA is TGTGCCAGCAGTGATCGGGAGATGGCCGTGGTCTCTTACAATGAGCAGTTCTTC. This rearrangement joins TRBV7-6 to TRBJ2-1, with D perhaps TRBD2 (6 bases). V lost 6 bases and J lost 4, with 25 bases in between. The CDR3 loop spans 18 amino acids. From germline, CDR1 is SGHVS and CDR2 FNYEAQ.

This clone was seen only once. V gene TRBV11-3 combines with J gene TRBJ2-7; D possibly corresponds to TRBD2 (5 bases). The CDR3 has 13 residues. The V end was cut by 4 bases, the J end by 3 bases, with 10 bases between. Germline loops: CDR1 SGHNT, CDR2 YENEEA. CDR3 nucleotide sequence: TGTGCCAGCAGCTCGCACCGGGGCTACGAGCAGTACTTC. This translates into CASSSHRGYEQYF.

This chain's CDR3 is CASSTLRTGNGGAIQYF. The CDR3 DNA reads as TGTGCCAGCAGTACCCTCCGAACAGGTAACGGGGGAGCCATTCAGTACTTC. The chain recombines TRBV2 with TRBJ2-4, with a weak D call TRBD2 (6 bases). This CDR3 region has 17 residues. Germline CDR1 reads SNHLY; CDR2 reads FYNNEI. Trimming cost V 5 bases and J 9 bases, with 26 bases left between them.

This chain connects TRBV5-1 to TRBJ2-3, with 9 nucleotides matching TRBD1. Germline V gene data show CDR1 as SGHRS and CDR2 as YFSETQ. The CDR3 length is 14 residues. J was trimmed by 6 bases and V by 4 bases; bases with no gene match: 6. CDR3 region: CASSQGQGKDTQYF. The CDR3, as DNA: TGCGCCAGCAGCCAAGGACAGGGGAAGGATACGCAGTATTTT.

The rearrangement uses TRBV5-4 and TRBJ2-7; 8 bases are a match to TRBD1. The CDR3 covers 15 residues. V shed 4 bases and J 0 bases; nucleotides not matched to a gene: 6. Germline CDR1 and CDR2: SGHNT and YYREEE (reference sequence). The CDR3 spells CASSPRTGSSYEQYF. DNA of the CDR3: TGTGCCAGCAGCCCGAGGACAGGGAGCTCCTACGAGCAGTACTTC.

As DNA, the CDR3 is TGTGCCAGCAGTGAATCGGGCAGGGGGGCGTCCTACGAGCAGTACTTC. Protein sequence: CASSESGRGASYEQYF. The rearrangement joins TRBV6-1 to TRBJ2-7; D perhaps matches TRBD1 (7 bases). CDR1 MNHNS and CDR2 SASEGT come from the germline V gene. The CDR3 length is 16 residues. Trimming shortened V by 2 bases and J by 1 base, and 15 bases separated the two germline ends.

The chain is built from TRBV6-5 and TRBJ2-7; 11 bases fit TRBD2. The trim removed 5 bases at V and 3 bases at J, leaving 3 bases unmatched. CDR1 is MNHEY and CDR2 is SVGAGI in the germline V gene. This CDR3 has 14 amino acids. This chain's CDR3 is CASSMTSGIYEQYF. The CDR3 coding sequence is TGTGCCAGCAGTATGACTAGCGGGATCTACGAGCAGTACTTC.

V is TRBV5-1 and J is TRBJ1-2; 11 nucleotides align to TRBD1. V trimming: 4 bases; J trimming: 7 bases; junction bases outside the gene matches: 9. This CDR3 has 15 residues. Germline V gene lookup returns CDR1 SGHRS and CDR2 YFSETQ. The CDR3, as DNA: TGCGCCAGCAGCGTGACCGGACAGGGGGCGCTTGGCTACACCTTC. Protein product: CASSVTGQGALGYTF.

The rearrangement links TRBV5-1 to TRBJ2-5; D call uncertain. The CDR3 is 14 residues long. Germline V gives CDR1 SGHRS, CDR2 YFSETQ. V lost 4 bases and J 0 bases, leaving 10 bases between the germline ends. The CDR3 sequence is CASSVALYQETQYF. CDR3 coding DNA: TGCGCCAGCAGCGTAGCTTTGTACCAAGAGACCCAGTACTTC.

Comment on this clone: Additional DNA sequences in this sample encode the identical CDR3. CDR3 sequence: CASSLAGNTGELFF. The CDR3 DNA follows: TGCGCCAGCAGCCTGGCAGGGAATACCGGGGAGCTGTTTTTT. The J gene is TRBJ2-2, the V gene TRBV5-1, with D possibly being TRBD1 (5 bases). The germline V gene has CDR1 SGHRS and CDR2 YFSETQ. The V and J ends lost 4 bases and 5 bases respectively, with 12 bases between them. The CDR3 has 14 residues.

This sequence joins TRBV28 and TRBJ1-3; no clear D. The V gene's germline CDR1 is MDHEN and CDR2 SYDVKM. The CDR3 totals 14 residues. Trimming stripped 7 bases from V and 0 bases from J, with 10 bases between. The CDR3 loop is CASTTSGSGNTIYF. The CDR3 DNA sequence: TGTGCCAGCACTACTTCGGGCTCTGGAAACACCATATATTTT. Combining the CDR3 with reference TRBV28 and TRBJ1-3 gives the whole variable domain DVKVTQSSRYLVKRTGEKVFLECVQDMDHENMFWYRQDPGLGLRLIYFSYDVKMKEKGDIPEGYSVSREKKERFSLILESASTNQTSMYLCASTTSGSGNTIYFGEGSWLTVV.

J is TRBJ1-4 and V is TRBV10-1; D not certain. The CDR3 is 13 residues long. V lost 8 bases and J 7 bases, leaving 14 bases between the germline ends. Germline V lookup: CDR1 WNHNN, CDR2 SYGVQD (reference sequence). The CDR3 DNA sequence: TGCGCCAGCGCCTCCTCGGGGAGTGAAAAACTGTTTTTT. Protein: CASASSGSEKLFF.

This sequence joins TRBV2 and TRBJ2-4; TRBD1 agrees at 11 bases. The CDR3 is 18 amino acids. Germline assignment: CDR1 SNHLY and CDR2 FYNNEI. J lost 0 bases, V lost 5 bases, and 9 bases had no gene match. CDR3 sequence reads: CASSHPGTGGVAKNIQYF. The CDR3 nucleotides read TGTGCCAGCAGTCACCCCGGGACAGGGGGGGTAGCCAAAAACATTCAGTACTTC.